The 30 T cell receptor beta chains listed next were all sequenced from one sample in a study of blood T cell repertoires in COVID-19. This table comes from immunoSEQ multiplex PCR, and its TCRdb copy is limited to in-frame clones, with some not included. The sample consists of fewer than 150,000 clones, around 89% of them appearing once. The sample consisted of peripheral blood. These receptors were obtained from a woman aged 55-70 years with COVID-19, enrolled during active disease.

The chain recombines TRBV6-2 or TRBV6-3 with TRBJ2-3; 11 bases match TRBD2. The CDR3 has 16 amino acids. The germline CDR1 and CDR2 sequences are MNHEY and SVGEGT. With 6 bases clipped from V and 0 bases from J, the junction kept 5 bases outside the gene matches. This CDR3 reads CASSRLAGISTDTQYF. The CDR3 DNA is TGTGCCAGCAGCCGACTAGCGGGGATTAGCACAGATACGCAGTATTTT.

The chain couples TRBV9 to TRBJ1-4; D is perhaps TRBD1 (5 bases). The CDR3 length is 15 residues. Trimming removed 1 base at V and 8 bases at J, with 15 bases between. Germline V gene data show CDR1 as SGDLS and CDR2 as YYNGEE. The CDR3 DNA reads TGTGCCAGCAGCGTATCCTCCGGGAGGGACGAAAAACTGTTTTTT. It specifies CASSVSSGRDEKLFF.

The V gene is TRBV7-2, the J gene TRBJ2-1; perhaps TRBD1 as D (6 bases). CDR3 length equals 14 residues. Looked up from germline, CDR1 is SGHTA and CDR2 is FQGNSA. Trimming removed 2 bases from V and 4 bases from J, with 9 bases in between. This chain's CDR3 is CASSLRDTYNEQFF. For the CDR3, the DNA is TGTGCCAGCAGCTTAAGGGACACGTACAATGAGCAGTTCTTC.

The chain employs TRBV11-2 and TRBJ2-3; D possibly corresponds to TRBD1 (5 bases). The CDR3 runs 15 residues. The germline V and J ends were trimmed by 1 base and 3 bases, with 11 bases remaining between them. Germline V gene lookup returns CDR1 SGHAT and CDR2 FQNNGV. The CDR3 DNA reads TGTGCCAGCAGCTTAGTAGGGGATCCAACAGATACGCAGTATTTT. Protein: CASSLVGDPTDTQYF.

CDR3 sequence reads: CASSPPRDRGREAFF. CDR3 nucleotides: TGTGCCAGCAGCCCCCCCCGGGACAGGGGTCGTGAAGCTTTCTTT. The chain joins TRBV3-1 (or the pseudogene TRBV3-2) to TRBJ1-1; 10 bases map to TRBD1. The CDR3 is 15 residues long. Germline V gives CDR1 LGHDT, CDR2 YNNKEL (reference sequence). Trimming at V came to 4 bases and at J to 7 bases, leaving 9 bases not matched to a gene.

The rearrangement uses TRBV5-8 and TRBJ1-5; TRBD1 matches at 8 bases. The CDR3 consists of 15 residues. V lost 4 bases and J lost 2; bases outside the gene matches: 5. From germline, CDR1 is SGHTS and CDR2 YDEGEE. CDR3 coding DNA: TGTGCCAGCAGCCAAGGACAGGGCCGCAATCAGCCCCAGCATTTT. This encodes CASSQGQGRNQPQHF. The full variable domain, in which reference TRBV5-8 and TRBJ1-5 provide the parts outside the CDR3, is EAGVTQSPTHLIKTRGQQATLRCSPISGHTSVYWYQQALGLGLQFLLWYDEGEERNRGNFPPRFSGRQFPNYSSELNVNALELEDSALYLCASSQGQGRNQPQHFGDGTRLSIL.

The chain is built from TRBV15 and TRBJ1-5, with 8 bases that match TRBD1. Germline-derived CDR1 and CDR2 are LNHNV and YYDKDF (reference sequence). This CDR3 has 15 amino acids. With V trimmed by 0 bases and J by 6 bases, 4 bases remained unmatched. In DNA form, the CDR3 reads TGTGCCACCAGCAGAGATCAGGGGGCCGGTCAGCCCCAGCATTTT. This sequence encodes CATSRDQGAGQPQHF.

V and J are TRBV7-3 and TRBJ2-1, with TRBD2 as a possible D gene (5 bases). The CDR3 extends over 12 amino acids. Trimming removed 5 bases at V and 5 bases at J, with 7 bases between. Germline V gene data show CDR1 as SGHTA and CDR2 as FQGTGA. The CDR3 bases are TGTGCCAGCAGCCAAGCGGACAATGAGCAGTTCTTC. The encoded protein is CASSQADNEQFF.

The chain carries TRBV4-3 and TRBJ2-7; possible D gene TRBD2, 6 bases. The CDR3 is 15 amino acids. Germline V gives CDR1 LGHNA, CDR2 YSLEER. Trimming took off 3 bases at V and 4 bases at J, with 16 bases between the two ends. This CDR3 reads CASSQDAGLRYEQYF. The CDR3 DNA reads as TGCGCCAGCAGCCAGGACGCGGGGTTGAGGTACGAGCAGTACTTC.

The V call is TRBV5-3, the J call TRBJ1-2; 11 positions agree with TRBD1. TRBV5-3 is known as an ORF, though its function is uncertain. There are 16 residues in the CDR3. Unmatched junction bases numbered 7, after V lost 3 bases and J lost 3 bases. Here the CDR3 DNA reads TGTGCCAGAAGCTCCCGTGGGACAGGGGGGGACTATGGCTACACCTTC. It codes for CARSSRGTGGDYGYTF.

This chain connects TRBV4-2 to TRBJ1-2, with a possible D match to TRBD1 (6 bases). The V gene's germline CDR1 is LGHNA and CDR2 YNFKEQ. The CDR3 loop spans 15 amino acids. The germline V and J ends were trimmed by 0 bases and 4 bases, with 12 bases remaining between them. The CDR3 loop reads CASSQERGSGYGYTF. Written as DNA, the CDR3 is TGTGCCAGCAGCCAAGAAAGGGGGTCGGGCTATGGCTACACCTTC.

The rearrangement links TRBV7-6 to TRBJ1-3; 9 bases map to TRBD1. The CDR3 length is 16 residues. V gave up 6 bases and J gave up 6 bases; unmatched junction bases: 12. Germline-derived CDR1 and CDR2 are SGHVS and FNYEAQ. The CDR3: CASSRTGENRVNTIYF. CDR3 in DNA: TGTGCCAGCAGTCGGACAGGGGAAAATCGTGTAAACACCATATATTTT.

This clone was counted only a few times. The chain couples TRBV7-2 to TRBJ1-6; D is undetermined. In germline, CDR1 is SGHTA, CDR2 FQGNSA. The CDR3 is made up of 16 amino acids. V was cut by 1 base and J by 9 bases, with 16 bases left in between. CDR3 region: CASSLVGGWQVSPLHF. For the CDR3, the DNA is TGTGCCAGCAGCTTAGTCGGAGGGTGGCAGGTTTCACCCCTCCACTTT.

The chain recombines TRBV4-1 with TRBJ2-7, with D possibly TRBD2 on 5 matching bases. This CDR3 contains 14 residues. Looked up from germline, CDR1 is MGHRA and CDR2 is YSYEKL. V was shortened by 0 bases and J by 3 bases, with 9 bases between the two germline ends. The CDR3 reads CASSQDRGRYEQYF. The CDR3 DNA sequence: TGCGCCAGCAGCCAAGATCGAGGGCGCTACGAGCAGTACTTC.

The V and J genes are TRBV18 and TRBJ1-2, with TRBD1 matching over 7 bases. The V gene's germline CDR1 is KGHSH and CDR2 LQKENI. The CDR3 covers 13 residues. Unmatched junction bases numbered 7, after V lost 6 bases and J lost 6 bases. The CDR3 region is CASSPGQADGYTF. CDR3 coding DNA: TGTGCCAGCTCCCCTGGACAGGCAGATGGCTACACCTTC.

The CDR3 loop is CARGLRGQGTDNSPLHF. DNA of the CDR3: TGTGCCAGGGGCCTGCGCGGACAGGGGACAGATAATTCACCCCTCCACTTT. V is TRBV2 and J is TRBJ1-6, with 9 bases fitting TRBD1. This CDR3 region has 17 residues. V trimming: 9 bases; J trimming: 5 bases; junction bases outside the gene matches: 14. The germline V gene encodes CDR1 SNHLY and CDR2 FYNNEI.

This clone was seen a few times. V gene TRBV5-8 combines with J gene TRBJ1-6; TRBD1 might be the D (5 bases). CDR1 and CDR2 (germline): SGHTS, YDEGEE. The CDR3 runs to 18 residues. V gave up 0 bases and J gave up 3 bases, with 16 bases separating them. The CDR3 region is CASSLEGSPTLYNSPLHF. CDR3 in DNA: TGTGCCAGCAGCTTGGAGGGGTCGCCGACCCTCTATAATTCACCCCTCCACTTT.

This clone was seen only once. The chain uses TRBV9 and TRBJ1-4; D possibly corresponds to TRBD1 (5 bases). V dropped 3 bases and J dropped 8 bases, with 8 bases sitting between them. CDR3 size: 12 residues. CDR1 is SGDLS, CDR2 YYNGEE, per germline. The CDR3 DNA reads TGTGCCAGCAGCGCACAGGAGGAAAAACTGTTTTTT. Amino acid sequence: CASSAQEEKLFF.

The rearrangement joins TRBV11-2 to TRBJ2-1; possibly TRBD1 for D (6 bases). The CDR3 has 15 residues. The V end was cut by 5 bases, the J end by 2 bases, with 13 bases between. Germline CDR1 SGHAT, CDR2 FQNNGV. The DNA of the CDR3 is TGTGCCAGCAGCCCCACAGGGACCCCCTACAATGAGCAGTTCTTC. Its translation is CASSPTGTPYNEQFF. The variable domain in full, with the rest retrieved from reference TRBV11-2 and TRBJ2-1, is EAGVAQSPRYKIIEKRQSVAFWCNPISGHATLYWYQQILGQGPKLLIQFQNNGVVDDSQLPKDRFSAERLKGVDSTLKIQPAKLEDSAVYLCASSPTGTPYNEQFFGPGTRLTVL.

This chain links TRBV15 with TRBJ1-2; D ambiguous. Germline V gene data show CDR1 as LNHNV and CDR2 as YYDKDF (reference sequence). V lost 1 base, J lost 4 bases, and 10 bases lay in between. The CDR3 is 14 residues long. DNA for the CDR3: TGTGCCACCAGCAGAGTTCGGAGCGGCTATGGCTACACCTTC. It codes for CATSRVRSGYGYTF.

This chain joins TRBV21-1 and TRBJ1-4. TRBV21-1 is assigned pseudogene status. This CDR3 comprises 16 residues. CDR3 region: CASSKEGGRSNEKLFF. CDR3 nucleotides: TGTGCCAGCAGCAAAGAGGGAGGGAGGTCTAATGAAAAACTGTTTTTT.

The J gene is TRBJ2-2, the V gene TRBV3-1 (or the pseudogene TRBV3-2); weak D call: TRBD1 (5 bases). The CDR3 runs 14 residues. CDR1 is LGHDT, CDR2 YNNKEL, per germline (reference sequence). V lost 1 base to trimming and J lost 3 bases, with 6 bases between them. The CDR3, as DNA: TGTGCCAGCAGCCAAGCAGGGTACACCGGGGAGCTGTTTTTT. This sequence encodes CASSQAGYTGELFF.

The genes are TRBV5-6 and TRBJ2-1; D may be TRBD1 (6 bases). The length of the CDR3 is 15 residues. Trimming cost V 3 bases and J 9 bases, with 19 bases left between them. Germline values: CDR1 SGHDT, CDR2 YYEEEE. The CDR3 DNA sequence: TGTGCCAGCAGCTCTGGAGTGGCTACAGGGAGTGAGCAGTTCTTC. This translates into CASSSGVATGSEQFF.

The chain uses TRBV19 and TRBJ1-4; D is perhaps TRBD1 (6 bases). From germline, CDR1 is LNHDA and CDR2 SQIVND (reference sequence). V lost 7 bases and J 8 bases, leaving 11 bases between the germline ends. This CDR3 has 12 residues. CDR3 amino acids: CASTQGREKLFF. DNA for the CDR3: TGTGCCAGTACGCAGGGGAGAGAAAAACTGTTTTTT. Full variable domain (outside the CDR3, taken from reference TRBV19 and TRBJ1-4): DGGITQSPKYLFRKEGQNVTLSCEQNLNHDAMYWYRQDPGQGLRLIYYSQIVNDFQKGDIAEGYSVSREKKESFPLTVTSAQKNPTAFYLCASTQGREKLFFGSGTQLSVL.

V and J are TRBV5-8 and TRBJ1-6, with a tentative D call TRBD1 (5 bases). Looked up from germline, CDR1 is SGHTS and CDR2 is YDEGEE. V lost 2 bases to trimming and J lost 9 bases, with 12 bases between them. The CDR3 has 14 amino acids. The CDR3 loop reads CASSLVQGGSPLHF. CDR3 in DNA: TGTGCCAGCAGCTTAGTGCAGGGAGGTTCACCCCTCCACTTT.

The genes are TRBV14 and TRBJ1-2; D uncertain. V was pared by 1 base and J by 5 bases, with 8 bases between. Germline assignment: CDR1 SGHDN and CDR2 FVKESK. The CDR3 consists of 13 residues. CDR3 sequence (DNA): TGTGCCAGCAGCCAAGTTAGTCGGTATGGCTACACCTTC. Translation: CASSQVSRYGYTF. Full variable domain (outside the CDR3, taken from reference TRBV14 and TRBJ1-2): EAGVTQFPSHSVIEKGQTVTLRCDPISGHDNLYWYRRVMGKEIKFLLHFVKESKQDESGMPNNRFLAERTGGTYSTLKVQPAELEDSGVYFCASSQVSRYGYTFGSGTRLTVV.

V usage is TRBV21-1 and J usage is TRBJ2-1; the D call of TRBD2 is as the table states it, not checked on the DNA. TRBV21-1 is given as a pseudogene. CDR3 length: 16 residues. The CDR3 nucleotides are TGTGCCAACCAGTCCCGGGGGACTACCTCCTACAATGAGCAGTTCTTC. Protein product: CANQSRGTTSYNEQFF.

The CDR3 DNA reads as TGTGCCAGCAGCTTCAACAATGAGCAGTTCTTC. Encoded protein: CASSFNNEQFF. The chain employs TRBV5-4 and TRBJ2-1, with unresolved D. The CDR3 covers 11 residues. V was shortened by 2 bases and J by 5 bases, with 2 bases between the two germline ends. Germline CDR1 reads SGHNT; CDR2 reads YYREEE (reference sequence).

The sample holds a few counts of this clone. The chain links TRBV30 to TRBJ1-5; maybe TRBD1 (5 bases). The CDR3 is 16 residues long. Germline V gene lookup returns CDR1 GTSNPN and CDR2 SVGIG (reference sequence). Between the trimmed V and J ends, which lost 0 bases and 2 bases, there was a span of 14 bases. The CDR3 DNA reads TGTGCCTGGAGTGTACGATCAGGGTGGGGCAATCAGCCCCAGCATTTT. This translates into CAWSVRSGWGNQPQHF.

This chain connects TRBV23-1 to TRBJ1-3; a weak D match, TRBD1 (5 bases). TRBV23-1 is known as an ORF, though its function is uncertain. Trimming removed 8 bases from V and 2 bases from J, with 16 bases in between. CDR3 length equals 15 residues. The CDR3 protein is CASEGWGAAGNTIYF. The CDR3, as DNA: TGCGCCAGCGAAGGTTGGGGCGCTGCTGGAAACACCATATATTTT.